The clone carrying this TCR beta chain appeared a single time. Antigen: not known. Germline V CDR1 and CDR2: KGHDR, SFDVKD. V lost 5 bases and J lost 5, with 8 bases in between. The CDR3 contains 12 residues. This record belongs to a study of CD8 T cells in Susac syndrome. Study results and limitations: As the study acknowledged, the number of individuals who were part of its TCR sequencing and HLA analysis was relatively small.

Reverse transcription of roughly 0.45 to 1 ug RNA was carried out with random hexamers. TCRdb fed the immunoSEQ multiplex PCR reads into MiXCR, producing one record per CDR3 protein. The profile covers some 170,000 distinct CDR3 sequences, with around 93% appearing a single time and roughly 0.13% taken by the ten largest. TCR beta sequencing was performed on blood CD8+ and CD4+ T cells. This sequence originates from a human donor in good health. The sequenced sample was CD4+ T cells from PBMCs. The gene calls are TRBV24-1 and TRBJ2-5; the D gene is possibly TRBD1 (6 bases). For the CDR3, the DNA is TGTGCCACCAGTGGGGGGCGGGAGACCCAGTACTTC. This gives the protein CATSGGRETQYF.